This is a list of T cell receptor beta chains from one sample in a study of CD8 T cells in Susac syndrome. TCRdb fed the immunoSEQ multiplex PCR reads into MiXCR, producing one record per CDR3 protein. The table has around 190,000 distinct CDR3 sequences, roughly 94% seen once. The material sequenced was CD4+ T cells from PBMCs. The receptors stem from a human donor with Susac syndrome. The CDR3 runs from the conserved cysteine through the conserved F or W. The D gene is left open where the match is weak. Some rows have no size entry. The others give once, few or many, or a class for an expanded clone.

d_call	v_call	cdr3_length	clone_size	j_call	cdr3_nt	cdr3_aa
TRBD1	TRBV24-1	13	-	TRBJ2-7	TGTGCCACCCCCGGACAGGGGCCGTACGAGCAGTACTTC	CATPGQGPYEQYF
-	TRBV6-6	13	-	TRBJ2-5	TGTGCCAGCACCACGACATACCAAGAGACCCAGTACTTC	CASTTTYQETQYF
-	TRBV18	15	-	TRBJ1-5	TGTGCCAGCTCAGATGTCCGAGATGCCGCCCGGCCCCAGCATTTT	CASSDVRDAARPQHF
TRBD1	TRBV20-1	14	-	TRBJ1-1	TGCAGTGCCCGGCGGACAGGGTTGAACACTGAAGCTTTCTTT	CSARRTGLNTEAFF
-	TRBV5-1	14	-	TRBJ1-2	TGCGCCAGCAGCCAAGAAACAGGGACCTATGGCTACACCTTC	CASSQETGTYGYTF
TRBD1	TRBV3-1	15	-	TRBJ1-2	TGTGCCAGCAGCCCGGGACAGGGGGGCCGCTATGGCTACACCTTC	CASSPGQGGRYGYTF
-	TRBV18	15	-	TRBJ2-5	TGTGCCAGCTCACCACTACGACAGGTTCAAGAGACCCAGTACTTC	CASSPLRQVQETQYF
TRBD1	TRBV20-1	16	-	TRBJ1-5	TGCAGTGCTAGAGAACGGACAGGTAATAGCAATCAGCCCCAGCATTTT	CSARERTGNSNQPQHF
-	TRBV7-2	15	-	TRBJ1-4	TGTGCCAGCAGCATTCCAGGGGCCCGGCAAGAAAAACTGTTTTTT	CASSIPGARQEKLFF
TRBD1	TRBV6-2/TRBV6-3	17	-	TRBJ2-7	TGTGCCAGCAGTTACCCTCCCGACAGGGGGCAGTCCTACGAGCAGTACTTC	CASSYPPDRGQSYEQYF
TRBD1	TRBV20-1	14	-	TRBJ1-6	TGCAGTGCCCGGACAGGGAATTCGGGGTCACCCCTCCACTTT	CSARTGNSGSPLHF
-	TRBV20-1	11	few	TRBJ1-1	TGCAGTGCTAGAGAGAACACTGAAGCTTTCTTT	CSARENTEAFF
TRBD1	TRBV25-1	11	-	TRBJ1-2	TGTGCCAGCAGACAGGGGGATGGCTACACCTTC	CASRQGDGYTF
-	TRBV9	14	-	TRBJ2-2	TGTACCAGCAGCGTAGAGTCTGGCACCGGGGAGCTGTTTTTT	CTSSVESGTGELFF
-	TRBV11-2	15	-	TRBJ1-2	TGTGCCAGCAGCCTCAGAGGGGCCGGGATGGAAGGCTACACCTTC	CASSLRGAGMEGYTF
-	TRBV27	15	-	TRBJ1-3	TGTGCCAGCAGTTCCGAGGGGGGTTACGGAAACACCATATATTTT	CASSSEGGYGNTIYF
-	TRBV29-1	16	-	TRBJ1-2	TGCAGCGTTGAGGGTGTGAGCGGGCAGCCTAACTATGGCTACACCTTC	CSVEGVSGQPNYGYTF
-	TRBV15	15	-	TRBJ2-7	TGTGCCACCAGCAGAGGAGGGACGTCTCCCAACGAGCAGTACTTC	CATSRGGTSPNEQYF
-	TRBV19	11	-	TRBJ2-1	TGTGCCAGTAGTTGGGACCTCGAGCAGTTCTTC	CASSWDLEQFF